The following is a T cell receptor (beta chain) sequence with its context. Its antigen is not identified. In the PCR, 60 Vbeta and 13 Jbeta primers were used. The method was immunoSEQ multiplex PCR; TCRdb's version includes in-frame clones alone and lacks a portion of them. The data show 150,000 to 250,000 clones, 82% seen once. Though nominally healthy at sampling, donors likely had unrecorded immune exposures. These data are taken from a study of cytomegalovirus exposure and HLA in healthy donors. Notes on the study in general: Based on reports, TCR beta sequences accurately predicted HLA-A and HLA-B alleles for most subjects. The listing of 150 to 200 TCR beta chains classed them as cytomegalovirus-associated.

The sequence derives from a boy between 2 and 10 years old in good health and CMV-seronegative. What was sequenced was PBMCs.

The CDR3 nucleotides are TGTGCCAGAGAGGCCTCCCTTTTATCTTTCTTT. Its protein product is CAREASLLSFF. This chain connects TRBV21-1 to TRBJ1-1. TRBV21-1 is termed a pseudogene. This CDR3 is 11 amino acids long.